Each of the 14 T cell receptor beta chains below was sequenced from the same sample in a study of cytomegalovirus exposure and HLA in healthy donors. The PCR used 60 Vbeta and 13 Jbeta primers. This table comes from immunoSEQ multiplex PCR, and its TCRdb copy is limited to in-frame clones, with some not included. The sample contains roughly 280,000 clones, under 80% of which appear only once. Sequences were obtained from PBMCs. The source is a female donor in good health and CMV-seronegative.

Only one count was recorded for this clone. This chain links TRBV19 with TRBJ2-1, with 10 bases that match TRBD2. The germline V gene encodes CDR1 LNHDA and CDR2 SQIVND (reference sequence). After removal of 6 bases from V and 7 bases from J, the junction contained 6 bases not matched to a gene. The CDR3 contains 14 residues. For the CDR3, the DNA is TGTGCCAGTAGCGAGAGCGGGAGGGGAAATGAGCAGTTCTTC. This sequence encodes CASSESGRGNEQFF.

This rearrangement joins TRBV7-2 to TRBJ1-5, with D possibly matching TRBD1 (5 bases). The CDR3 runs 16 residues. Between the trimmed V and J ends, which lost 5 bases and 4 bases, there was a span of 18 bases. The germline V gene encodes CDR1 SGHTA and CDR2 FQGNSA. Here the CDR3 DNA reads TGTGCCAGCAGCCCCCGAGCAGGGTTCAGTAATCAGCCCCAGCATTTT. Amino acids: CASSPRAGFSNQPQHF.

The chain uses TRBV7-3 and TRBJ2-2, with 7 bases identical to TRBD2. Trimming took 5 bases from V and 0 from J; bases not matched to a gene: 6. The germline gives CDR1 SGHTA, CDR2 FQGTGA. The CDR3 is 16 residues long. The CDR3 sequence: CASSRNLAANTGELFF. Written as DNA, the CDR3 is TGTGCCAGCAGCAGAAATCTAGCGGCGAACACCGGGGAGCTGTTTTTT.

The chain uses TRBV18 and TRBJ2-7; 8 bases align to TRBD2. Germline trimming cut 2 bases from V and 3 bases from J; bases unmatched to any gene: 12. This CDR3 spans 17 amino acids. Germline V gives CDR1 KGHSH, CDR2 LQKENI. CDR3 coding DNA: TGTGCCAGCTCACCAACTGTACTAAGCGGGAGACTCTACGAGCAGTACTTC. Its translation: CASSPTVLSGRLYEQYF.

The CDR3 sequence: CASTARVNTEAFF. CDR3 DNA: TGCGCCAGCACTGCTCGGGTCAACACTGAAGCTTTCTTT. The gene calls are TRBV4-1 and TRBJ1-1, with no clear D. With 7 bases removed from V and 2 bases from J, the gap between germline ends came to 11 bases. This CDR3 is 13 amino acids long. From germline, CDR1 is MGHRA and CDR2 YSYEKL.

The CDR3 nucleotides are TGCGCCAGCAGTGAACAGGGACTAGACACCGGGGAGCTGTTTTTT. Amino acid sequence: CASSEQGLDTGELFF. This chain links TRBV10-1 with TRBJ2-2, with 8 nucleotides matching TRBD2. This CDR3 is 15 amino acids long. Trimming cost V 3 bases and J 3 bases; bases outside gene matches: 3. Germline CDR1 and CDR2: WNHNN and SYGVQD (reference sequence).

The chain couples TRBV5-6 to TRBJ2-5; 9 positions agree with TRBD1. The J call may be in error: the DNA end matches TRBJ2-7 better. CDR3 length: 16 amino acids. The germline V gene has CDR1 SGHDT and CDR2 YYEEEE. The CDR3 sequence is CASSLGAGTGSYEQYF. DNA for the CDR3: TGTGCCAGCAGCTTGGGGGCGGGGACAGGGTCCTACGAGCAGTACTTC.

J is TRBJ1-2 and V is TRBV5-1, with D hard to call. V lost 0 bases and J lost 8, with 14 bases in between. Germline-derived CDR1 and CDR2 are SGHRS and YFSETQ. The length of the CDR3 is 14 residues. CDR3 nucleotide sequence: TGCGCCAGCAGCTTGGATCGGGAGATTTACGGCTACACCTTC. It encodes CASSLDREIYGYTF.

This chain uses TRBV11-3 with TRBJ1-1; no firm D call. The CDR3 has 11 amino acids. The ends were cut back, 4 bases at V and 3 bases at J, with 3 bases in the middle. CDR1 and CDR2 (germline): SGHNT, YENEEA. The CDR3 DNA sequence: TGTGCCAGCAGCTCAGACACTGAAGCTTTCTTT. Translated, it gives CASSSDTEAFF.

V gene TRBV9 combines with J gene TRBJ2-7; maybe TRBD2 (5 bases). The V end lost 1 base, the J end lost 5 bases, and 13 bases lay between the germline ends. This CDR3 contains 14 residues. CDR1 and CDR2 from the germline V gene are SGDLS and YYNGEE. The DNA of the CDR3 is TGTGCCAGCAGCGTAACGGCGGGTAGGAACGAGCAGTACTTC. Protein product: CASSVTAGRNEQYF.

The V and J genes are TRBV4-1 and TRBJ2-1; 14 bases fit TRBD2. Germline values: CDR1 MGHRA, CDR2 YSYEKL. V shed 0 bases, J shed 9 bases, and the junction held 13 bases outside the gene matches. This CDR3 comprises 19 residues. DNA of the CDR3: TGCGCCAGCAGCCAAGATCCCCGCGGGACTAGCGGGAGTTTTGGTGAGCAGTTCTTC. It specifies CASSQDPRGTSGSFGEQFF.

V is TRBV2 and J is TRBJ2-1, with D hard to call. This CDR3 contains 15 residues. V was pared by 2 bases and J by 0 bases, with 8 bases between. Germline values: CDR1 SNHLY, CDR2 FYNNEI. CDR3 sequence reads: CASSETTVSYNEQFF. CDR3 coding DNA: TGTGCCAGCAGTGAAACTACGGTCTCCTACAATGAGCAGTTCTTC. The full variable domain, rest sourced from reference TRBV2 and TRBJ2-1, is EPEVTQTPSHQVTQMGQEVILRCVPISNHLYFYWYRQILGQKVEFLVSFYNNEISEKSEIFDDQFSVERPDGSNFTLKIRSTKLEDSAMYFCASSETTVSYNEQFFGPGTRLTVL.

About this clone: One end of the junction does not line up with germline, which may come from a read error. This chain uses TRBV7-9 with TRBJ2-3; a weak D match, TRBD1 (6 bases). The CDR3 runs 16 residues. CDR1 is SEHNR, CDR2 FQNEAQ, per germline (reference sequence). As DNA, the CDR3 is TGTTCCAGCAGCTTATCTACAGGGCTTAGCACAGATACGCAGTATTTT. It translates to CSSSLSTGLSTDTQYF.

V and J are TRBV11-2 and TRBJ2-2, with 7 nucleotides matching TRBD1. The junction had 11 bases not matched to a gene; V was cut back by 5 bases and J by 5 bases. Germline CDR1 SGHAT, CDR2 FQNNGV. The CDR3 totals 16 residues. In DNA form, the CDR3 reads TGTGCCAGCAGCCGACGACAGGGCGTGTTAACCGGGGAGCTGTTTTTT. This encodes CASSRRQGVLTGELFF.